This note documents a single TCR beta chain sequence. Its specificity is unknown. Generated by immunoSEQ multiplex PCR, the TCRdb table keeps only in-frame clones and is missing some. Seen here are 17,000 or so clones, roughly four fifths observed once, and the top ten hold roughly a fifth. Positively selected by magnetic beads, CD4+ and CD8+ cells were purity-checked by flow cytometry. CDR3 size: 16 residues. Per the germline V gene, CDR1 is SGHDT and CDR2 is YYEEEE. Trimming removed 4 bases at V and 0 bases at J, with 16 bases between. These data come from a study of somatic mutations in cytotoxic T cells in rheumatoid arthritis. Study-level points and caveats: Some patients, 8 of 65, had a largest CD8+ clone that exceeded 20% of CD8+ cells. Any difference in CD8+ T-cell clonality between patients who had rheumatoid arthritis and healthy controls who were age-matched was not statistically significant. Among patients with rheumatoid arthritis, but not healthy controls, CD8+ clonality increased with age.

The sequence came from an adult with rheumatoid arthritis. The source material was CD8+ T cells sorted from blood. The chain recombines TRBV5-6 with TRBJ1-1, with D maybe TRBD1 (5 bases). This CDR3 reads CASSPWYGGLNTEAFF. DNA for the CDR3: TGTGCCAGCAGCCCCTGGTACGGGGGGTTGAACACTGAAGCTTTCTTT.